The clone carrying this TCR beta chain has only a few counts. Measured with immunoSEQ multiplex PCR; TCRdb has only the in-frame clones, and not every one. The table lists around 2,400 clones, about 20% of them singletons, with about 12% in the top ten. V dropped 6 bases and J dropped 4 bases, with 13 bases sitting between them. The CDR3 is made up of 13 amino acids. CDR1 and CDR2 (germline): SGHTS, YDEGEE. The source of the sample is a study of T cells in localized non-small cell lung cancer. This sequence was found in a man between 40 and 70 years old with stage I lung adenocarcinoma. J is TRBJ1-1 and V is TRBV5-8; D ambiguous. Specimen: lung tumor tissue, collected before any cancer treatment. CDR3 nucleotides: TGTGCCAGCACCCTAAGGGCGGGCACTGAAGCTTTCTTT. Residues: CASTLRAGTEAFF.